Listed below are T cell receptor beta chains from one sample, sequenced in a study of T-cell memory formation after mild COVID-19. In TCRdb, the 5' RACE reads were re-called with MiXCR into one record per CDR3 protein. Of hundreds of thousands of distinct CDR3 sequences listed, 15% to 20% are singletons. The specimen sequenced was PBMCs or a T cell subset sorted from them (not recorded which). These receptors were collected from an adult woman who had mild COVID-19 (a few samples of this study predate the infection). Cell type and time point are not known. Both conserved end residues are part of each CDR3. Each record gives: CDR3 length, V gene, J gene, clone size, D gene, CDR3 protein, CDR3 DNA. D genes are given only for firm matches. Size tells how often a clone was seen (once, few, many) or the class of an expanded clone, and some rows leave it out.

>18|TRBV5-1|TRBJ2-2|NA|NA
CASSLAIRGLLNTGELFF
TGCGCCAGCAGCTTGGCGATCAGGGGCCTCCTTAACACCGGGGAGCTGTTTTTT
>17|TRBV5-1|TRBJ2-7|NA|TRBD2
CASSLGPGLAGSYEQYF
TGCGCCAGCAGCTTGGGACCGGGACTAGCGGGATCCTACGAGCAGTACTTC
>12|TRBV15|TRBJ1-2|NA|NA
CATSRDNSGYTF
TGTGCCACCAGCAGAGATAATAGCGGCTACACCTTC
>13|TRBV7-9|TRBJ1-4|NA|NA
CASRPPLFEKLFF
TGTGCCAGCAGGCCCCCTCTTTTTGAAAAACTGTTTTTT
>15|TRBV4-2|TRBJ2-1|once|NA
CASSLGTAASGEQFF
TGTGCCAGCAGCCTCGGGACTGCTGCCTCCGGTGAGCAGTTCTTC
>18|TRBV7-6|TRBJ2-1|NA|TRBD2
CASSLGGLAGGIYNEQFF
TGTGCCAGCAGCTTAGGGGGACTAGCGGGAGGAATATACAATGAGCAGTTCTTC
>15|TRBV7-3|TRBJ2-5|many|TRBD2
CASSPGTSGQETQYF
TGTGCCAGCAGCCCAGGGACTAGCGGCCAAGAGACCCAGTACTTC
>16|TRBV11-3|TRBJ2-7|NA|NA
CASSLAAGRRSYEQYF
TGTGCCAGCAGCTTAGCGGCAGGGCGTCGATCCTACGAGCAGTACTTC
>16|TRBV18|TRBJ2-7|NA|TRBD2
CASSPPLAGASYEQYF
TGTGCCAGCTCACCACCCCTAGCGGGGGCCTCCTACGAGCAGTACTTC
>20|TRBV9|TRBJ2-3|few|NA
CASSARLNHKGGIRTDTQYF
TGTGCCAGCAGCGCAAGACTCAACCACAAAGGCGGGATAAGGACAGATACGCAGTATTTT
>15|TRBV24-1|TRBJ2-5|NA|NA
CATSALQAGEETQYF
TGTGCCACCAGTGCCCTTCAGGCAGGGGAAGAGACCCAGTACTTC
>15|TRBV24-1|TRBJ2-1|NA|NA
CATSDSPGRGDEQFF
TGTGCCACCAGTGATTCCCCCGGCAGGGGCGATGAGCAGTTCTTC
>14|TRBV2|TRBJ2-6|many|TRBD1
CARQGLAGANVLTF
TGTGCCAGACAGGGGTTAGCTGGGGCCAACGTCCTGACTTTC
>14|TRBV7-9|TRBJ2-7|NA|NA
CASSDDTRSYEQYF
TGTGCCAGCAGCGATGACACAAGATCCTACGAGCAGTACTTC
>16|TRBV11-1|TRBJ2-1|few|NA
CASTPYAGLSYNEQFF
TGTGCCAGCACACCCTACGCCGGGCTCTCCTACAATGAGCAGTTCTTC
>11|TRBV7-9|TRBJ2-3|NA|NA
CASIEGSTQYF
TGTGCCAGCATAGAAGGGAGTACGCAGTATTTT
>19|TRBV20-1|TRBJ2-5|few|TRBD2
CSARSPRLAGGPMGETQYF
TGCAGTGCTAGATCACCACGACTAGCGGGAGGGCCGATGGGTGAGACCCAGTACTTC
>14|TRBV10-3|TRBJ2-7|many|TRBD2
CAISDSSGRAEQYF
TGTGCCATCAGTGATTCTAGCGGGAGGGCCGAGCAGTACTTC
>14|TRBV12-3/TRBV12-4|TRBJ2-1|NA|NA
CASSRTALYNEQFF
TGTGCCAGCAGCAGGACAGCTCTCTACAATGAGCAGTTCTTC
>16|TRBV12-3/TRBV12-4|TRBJ1-5|few|TRBD1
CASKGTGTGISQPQHF
TGTGCCAGCAAGGGGACCGGGACAGGGATATCTCAGCCCCAGCATTTT
>13|TRBV19|TRBJ2-1|many|NA
CASSRTAHNEQFF
TGTGCCAGTAGTCGGACAGCCCACAATGAGCAGTTCTTC
>15|TRBV5-5|TRBJ1-2|NA|TRBD1
CASSSQWGQNYGYTF
TGTGCCAGCAGCTCCCAGTGGGGACAGAACTATGGCTACACCTTC
>17|TRBV5-1|TRBJ2-2|few|TRBD1
CASSLFTDRVVTGELFF
TGCGCCAGCAGCCTCTTCACCGACAGGGTGGTCACCGGGGAGCTGTTTTTT
>15|TRBV6-2/TRBV6-3|TRBJ2-3|few|TRBD2
CASSPPTSEADTQYF
TGTGCCAGCAGTCCTCCGACTAGCGAAGCAGATACGCAGTATTTT
>16|TRBV3-1|TRBJ2-7|NA|NA
CASSQDLKEFSYEQYF
TGTGCCAGCAGCCAAGATTTGAAGGAATTCTCCTACGAGCAGTACTTC
>18|TRBV12-5|TRBJ2-3|NA|TRBD2
CASGLVRTSALVTDTQYF
TGTGCTAGTGGTTTGGTACGGACTAGCGCACTGGTCACAGATACGCAGTATTTT
>13|TRBV12-3/TRBV12-4|TRBJ1-2|NA|TRBD1
CASSPQGANGYTF
TGTGCCAGCAGCCCACAGGGGGCCAACGGCTACACCTTC
>13|TRBV6-5|TRBJ1-1|few|NA
CASSYGRKTEAFF
TGTGCCAGCAGTTACGGACGAAAGACTGAAGCTTTCTTT
>14|TRBV5-4|TRBJ2-7|many|TRBD2
CASSKSGSGFEQYF
TGTGCCAGCAGCAAGAGCGGGAGTGGTTTCGAGCAGTACTTC
>14|TRBV5-1|TRBJ2-5|NA|TRBD1
CARNQGTGQETQYF
TGCGCCAGAAACCAAGGGACAGGACAAGAGACCCAGTACTTC
>15|TRBV7-6|TRBJ2-7|few|TRBD1
CASSLDRTGTYEQYF
TGTGCCAGCAGCTTAGACCGGACAGGAACCTACGAGCAGTACTTC
>13|TRBV5-1|TRBJ2-1|few|NA
CASSLVRGDEQFF
TGCGCCAGCAGCTTGGTCAGGGGCGATGAGCAGTTCTTC
>12|TRBV29-1|TRBJ2-3|few|NA
CSVESATDTQYF
TGCAGCGTTGAATCGGCCACAGATACGCAGTATTTT
>14|TRBV27|TRBJ1-4|NA|TRBD1
CASSLGQGQAKLFF
TGTGCCAGCAGCTTAGGACAGGGTCAGGCTAAACTGTTTTTT
>15|TRBV7-8|TRBJ2-1|few|NA
CASRPDYQGYNEQFF
TGTGCCAGCAGACCCGATTACCAGGGGTACAATGAGCAGTTCTTC
>14|TRBV6-9|TRBJ1-1|NA|NA
CASSPGPVGTEAFF
TGTGCCAGCAGTCCCGGACCGGTAGGGACTGAAGCTTTCTTT
>18|TRBV5-1|TRBJ2-3|many|NA
CASSLEAIGTATQDTQYF
TGCGCCAGCAGCTTGGAAGCCATAGGGACGGCAACACAGGATACGCAGTATTTT